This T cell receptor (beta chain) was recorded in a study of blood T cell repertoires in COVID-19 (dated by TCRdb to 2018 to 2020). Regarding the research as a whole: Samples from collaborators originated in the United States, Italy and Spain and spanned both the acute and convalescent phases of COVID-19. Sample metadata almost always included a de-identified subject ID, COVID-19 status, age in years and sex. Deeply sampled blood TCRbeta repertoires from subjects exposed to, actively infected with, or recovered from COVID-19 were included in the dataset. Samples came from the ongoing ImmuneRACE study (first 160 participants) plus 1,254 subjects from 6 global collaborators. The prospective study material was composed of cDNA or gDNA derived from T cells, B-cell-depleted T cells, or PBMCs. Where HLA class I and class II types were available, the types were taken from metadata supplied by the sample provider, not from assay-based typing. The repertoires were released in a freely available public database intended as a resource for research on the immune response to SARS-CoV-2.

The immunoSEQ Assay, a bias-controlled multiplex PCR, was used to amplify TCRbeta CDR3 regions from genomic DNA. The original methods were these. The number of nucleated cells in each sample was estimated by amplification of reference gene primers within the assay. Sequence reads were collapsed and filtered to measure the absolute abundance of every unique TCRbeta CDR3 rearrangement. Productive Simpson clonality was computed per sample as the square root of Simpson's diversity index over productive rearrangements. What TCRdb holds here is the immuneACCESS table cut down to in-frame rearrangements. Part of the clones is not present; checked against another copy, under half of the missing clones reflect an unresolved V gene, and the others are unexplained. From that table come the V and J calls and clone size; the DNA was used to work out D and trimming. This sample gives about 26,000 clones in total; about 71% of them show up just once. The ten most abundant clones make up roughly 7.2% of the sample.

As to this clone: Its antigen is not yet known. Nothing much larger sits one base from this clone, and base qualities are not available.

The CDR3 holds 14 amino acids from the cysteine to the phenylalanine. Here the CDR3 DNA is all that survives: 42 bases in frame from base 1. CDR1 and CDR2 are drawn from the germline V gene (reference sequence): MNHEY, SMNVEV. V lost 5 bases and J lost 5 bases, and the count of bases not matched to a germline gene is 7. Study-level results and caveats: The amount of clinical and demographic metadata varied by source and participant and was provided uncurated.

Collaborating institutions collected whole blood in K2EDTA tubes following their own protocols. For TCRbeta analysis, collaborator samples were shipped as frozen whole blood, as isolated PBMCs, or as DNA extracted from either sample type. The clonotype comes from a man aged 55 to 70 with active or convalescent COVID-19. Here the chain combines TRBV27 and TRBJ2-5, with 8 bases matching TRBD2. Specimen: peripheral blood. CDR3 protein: CASSPGTSRETQYF. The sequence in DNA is TGTGCCAGCAGTCCAGGGACTAGTCGCGAGACCCAGTACTTC.